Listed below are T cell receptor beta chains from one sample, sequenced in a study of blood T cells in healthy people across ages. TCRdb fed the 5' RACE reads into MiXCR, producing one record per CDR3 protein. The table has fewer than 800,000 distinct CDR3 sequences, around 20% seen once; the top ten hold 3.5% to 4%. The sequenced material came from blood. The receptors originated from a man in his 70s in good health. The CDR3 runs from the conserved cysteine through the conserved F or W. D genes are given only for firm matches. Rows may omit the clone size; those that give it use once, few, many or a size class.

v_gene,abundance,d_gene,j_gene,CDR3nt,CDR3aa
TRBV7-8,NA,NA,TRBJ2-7,TGTGCCAGCAGCTTAAGAGATTACTACGAGCAGTACTTC,CASSLRDYYEQYF
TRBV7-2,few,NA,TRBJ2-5,TGTGCCAGCAGCTTATGGGGTGCCCAGTACTTC,CASSLWGAQYF
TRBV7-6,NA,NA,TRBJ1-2,TGTGCCAGCAGCTTTGACGGGGAGACCTATGGCTACACCTTC,CASSFDGETYGYTF
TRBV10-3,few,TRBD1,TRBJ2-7,TGTGCCATCAGAATTGGACAGGGGCGATACGAGCAGTACTTC,CAIRIGQGRYEQYF
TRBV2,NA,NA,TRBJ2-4,TGTGCCAGCAGCCCATTGTCCGGGACGGTTCAGTACTTC,CASSPLSGTVQYF
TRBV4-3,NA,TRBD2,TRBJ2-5,TGCGCCAGCAGCCAAGATCGGGGACTAGCGGGCCACCAAGAGACCCAGTACTTC,CASSQDRGLAGHQETQYF
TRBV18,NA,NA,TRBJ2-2,TGTGCCAGCCAGGGACCGAACACCGGGGAGCTGTTTTTT,CASQGPNTGELFF
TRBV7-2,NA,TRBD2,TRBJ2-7,TGTGCCAGCAGGTCGGCGGGAGGCAGCTCCTACGAGCAGTACTTC,CASRSAGGSSYEQYF
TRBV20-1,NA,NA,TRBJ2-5,TGCAGTGCCCTCGAGGGGGGGACGGAACAAGAGACCCAGTACTTC,CSALEGGTEQETQYF
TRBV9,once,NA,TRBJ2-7,TGTGCCAGCAGCGTGGAGTATGGACAAGGGTACGAGCAGTACTTC,CASSVEYGQGYEQYF
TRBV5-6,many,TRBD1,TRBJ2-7,TGTGCCAGCAGCTCGGACAGGGGAGACGAGCAGTACTTC,CASSSDRGDEQYF
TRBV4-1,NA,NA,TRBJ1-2,TGCGCCAGCAGCCAAGAAGCCAGGAGGTACGGCTACACCTTC,CASSQEARRYGYTF
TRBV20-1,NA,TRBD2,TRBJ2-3,TGCAGTGCCCGGACTAGACGGACAGATACGCAGTATTTT,CSARTRRTDTQYF
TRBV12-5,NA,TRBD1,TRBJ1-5,TGTGCTCGCCCAACGGACAGGGGCAGGAATCAGCCCCAGCATTTT,CARPTDRGRNQPQHF